The 20 T cell receptor beta chains given below trace back to one sample, sequenced in a study of blood T cell repertoires in COVID-19. Repertoires were generated with immunoSEQ multiplex PCR, while TCRdb's copy carries only in-frame clones and drops some. The sample shows about 200,000 clones, around 85% of them seen only once. The sample comprised PBMCs or T cells enriched from blood (not recorded which). The receptors were sampled from a man aged 40-55 years who had recovered from COVID-19.

The CDR3 nucleotides read TGTGCCAGCAGTTTTGTTGGAAAGGGACAGGGCTCGGATGGCTACACCTTC. Translated: CASSFVGKGQGSDGYTF. J is TRBJ1-2 and V is TRBV27, with 9 bases lining up with TRBD1. Germline V gene sequence: CDR1 MNHEY, CDR2 SMNVEV (reference sequence). This CDR3 region has 17 residues. V was pared by 3 bases and J by 6 bases, with 14 bases of the junction left unmatched.

The rearrangement uses TRBV30 and TRBJ1-2; TRBD1 matches at 7 bases. The CDR3 runs 14 residues. V lost 2 bases, J lost 2 bases, and 5 bases stayed unmatched. Germline loops: CDR1 GTSNPN, CDR2 SVGIG (reference sequence). The CDR3 DNA sequence: TGTGCCTGGAGTCTTCAGGGGGTAAACTATGGCTACACCTTC. It encodes CAWSLQGVNYGYTF.

The chain employs TRBV28 and TRBJ2-2, with 14 positions matching TRBD2. V was clipped by 6 bases and J by 4 bases; unmatched bases: 10. The CDR3 has 18 amino acids. The germline gives CDR1 MDHEN, CDR2 SYDVKM. The CDR3 sequence is CASSQRLAGGPGTGELFF. For the CDR3, the DNA is TGTGCCAGCAGCCAGAGACTAGCGGGAGGGCCCGGCACCGGGGAGCTGTTTTTT.

The table lists this clone with a count of one. The genes are TRBV28 and TRBJ1-2; 7 bases are shared with TRBD1. Trimming removed 8 bases from V and 6 bases from J; junction bases left unmatched: 9. The CDR3 has 13 amino acids. Germline V CDR1 and CDR2: MDHEN, SYDVKM. The CDR3 is CASSVAGGNGYTF. CDR3 coding DNA: TGTGCCAGCTCGGTGGCAGGGGGAAATGGCTACACCTTC.

This rearrangement joins TRBV6-5 to TRBJ2-7; D is undetermined. V lost 7 bases and J 0 bases, leaving 13 bases between the germline ends. Germline V CDR1 and CDR2: MNHEY, SVGAGI. CDR3 length equals 14 residues. In DNA, the CDR3 is TGTGCCAGCAACGACCCGCGCGGCTCCTACGAGCAGTACTTC. Residues: CASNDPRGSYEQYF.

The chain couples TRBV29-1 to TRBJ2-5, with 16 bases aligning to TRBD2. V lost 6 bases and J lost 4; bases outside the gene matches: 8. This CDR3 region has 16 residues. CDR1 SQVTM and CDR2 ANQGSEA come from the germline V gene. CDR3 region: CSVLGLAGGPIETQYF. The DNA of the CDR3 is TGCAGCGTCTTGGGACTAGCGGGAGGGCCGATAGAGACCCAGTACTTC.

The V gene is TRBV29-1, the J gene TRBJ1-4; a possible D gene is TRBD1 (6 bases). The CDR3 totals 14 residues. Germline V gives CDR1 SQVTM, CDR2 ANQGSEA. The germline V and J ends were trimmed by 4 bases and 3 bases, with 12 bases remaining between them. The CDR3 here is CSVGVQGSNEKLFF. For the CDR3, the DNA is TGCAGCGTTGGGGTGCAGGGGTCTAATGAAAAACTGTTTTTT.

The V and J genes are TRBV12-5 and TRBJ1-1; TRBD1 might be the D (5 bases). Trimming took 0 bases from V and 3 from J, leaving 11 bases between them. Per the germline V gene, CDR1 is LGHNT and CDR2 is FRNRAP. There are 15 residues in the CDR3. The CDR3, as DNA: TGTGCTAGTGGTTTGGTAGGAGGGGCATACACTGAAGCTTTCTTT. Encoded protein: CASGLVGGAYTEAFF.

This clone was counted at least ten times. The V and J genes are TRBV9 and TRBJ1-3, with 8 positions matching TRBD1. Trimming cost V 0 bases and J 2 bases; bases outside gene matches: 4. This CDR3 region has 16 residues. Germline V gene sequence: CDR1 SGDLS, CDR2 YYNGEE. In nucleotides, the CDR3 is TGTGCCAGCAGCGTAGACACAGGGGGAACTGGAAACACCATATATTTT. Amino acid sequence: CASSVDTGGTGNTIYF. The entire variable domain, with the rest obtained from reference TRBV9 and TRBJ1-3, is as follows: DSGVTQTPKHLITATGQRVTLRCSPRSGDLSVYWYQQSLDQGLQFLIQYYNGEERAKGNILERFSAQQFPDLHSELNLSSLELGDSALYFCASSVDTGGTGNTIYFGEGSWLTVV.

The chain employs TRBV28 and TRBJ2-7; TRBD1 might be the D (6 bases). Germline values: CDR1 MDHEN, CDR2 SYDVKM. The V end lost 9 bases, the J end lost 3 bases, and 15 bases lay between the germline ends. This CDR3 is 13 amino acids long. The CDR3, as DNA: TGTGCCAGTCTGGTGGCAGGGGACTACGAGCAGTACTTC. Translating it yields CASLVAGDYEQYF. The full variable domain, in which reference TRBV28 and TRBJ2-7 provide the parts outside the CDR3, is DVKVTQSSRYLVKRTGEKVFLECVQDMDHENMFWYRQDPGLGLRLIYFSYDVKMKEKGDIPEGYSVSREKKERFSLILESASTNQTSMYLCASLVAGDYEQYFGPGTRLTVT.

This clone was seen only a few times. V is TRBV7-3 and J is TRBJ2-2; no reliable D call. Germline V gene sequence: CDR1 SGHTA, CDR2 FQGTGA. CDR3 length equals 14 residues. Between the trimmed V and J ends, which lost 6 bases and 5 bases, there was a span of 13 bases. The CDR3 sequence is CASRTRSGTGELFF. In DNA, the CDR3 is TGTGCCAGCAGAACGAGGTCTGGGACCGGGGAGCTGTTTTTT.

This chain connects TRBV5-1 to TRBJ2-7; 14 bases are shared with TRBD2. Germline V gives CDR1 SGHRS, CDR2 YFSETQ. This CDR3 has 16 amino acids. J was trimmed by 2 bases and V by 4 bases; bases with no gene match: 5. CDR3 nucleotides: TGCGCCAGCAGCACCCTGGGACTAGCGGGAGCCTACGAGCAGTACTTC. Translated, it gives CASSTLGLAGAYEQYF.

This clone was seen only once. This chain links TRBV4-1 with TRBJ1-6, with unresolved D. In germline, CDR1 is MGHRA, CDR2 YSYEKL. This CDR3 contains 16 residues. Trimming took 0 bases from V and 0 from J, leaving 6 bases between them. The CDR3 region is CASSQEVSSYNSPLHF. CDR3 DNA sequence: TGCGCCAGCAGCCAAGAAGTGAGCTCCTATAATTCACCCCTCCACTTT.

The CDR3 coding sequence is TGTGCCAGTAGCCAGGCAGGGGGCGCCAACACCGGGGAGCTGTTTTTT. It yields the protein CASSQAGGANTGELFF. This rearrangement joins TRBV19 to TRBJ2-2; 8 nucleotides align to TRBD1. CDR1 LNHDA and CDR2 SQIVND come from the germline V gene (reference sequence). With V trimmed by 6 bases and J by 2 bases, 8 bases remained unmatched. This CDR3 has 16 amino acids.

This rearrangement joins TRBV30 to TRBJ1-5, with D uncertain. The V end lost 2 bases, the J end lost 0 bases, and 5 bases lay between the germline ends. CDR3 length equals 13 residues. Germline assignment: CDR1 GTSNPN and CDR2 SVGIG (reference sequence). The CDR3 nucleotides read TGTGCCTGGAGTCAGGATAGCAATCAGCCCCAGCATTTT. Its protein is CAWSQDSNQPQHF.

The chain uses TRBV7-2 and TRBJ2-7, with 11 bases matching TRBD2. The CDR3 totals 17 residues. With 1 base clipped from V and 3 bases from J, the junction kept 8 bases outside the gene matches. Looked up from germline, CDR1 is SGHTA and CDR2 is FQGNSA. The CDR3 DNA reads TGTGCCAGCAGCTTAGGATTTTGGGGACTAGCGGACTACGAGCAGTACTTC. Translated, it gives CASSLGFWGLADYEQYF.

This sequence joins TRBV4-3 and TRBJ1-3; 7 nucleotides align to TRBD1. The V gene end was trimmed by 1 base and the J gene end by 0 bases; junction bases not matched to a gene: 6. Germline V gives CDR1 LGHNA, CDR2 YSLEER. The CDR3 extends over 17 amino acids. The CDR3 sequence: CASSQGTGGGSGNTIYF. The CDR3 DNA sequence: TGCGCCAGCAGCCAAGGGACAGGCGGCGGCTCTGGAAACACCATATATTTT.

The chain is built from TRBV7-9 and TRBJ1-6; no definite D call. The CDR3 extends over 12 amino acids. Trimming removed 5 bases from V and 6 bases from J, with 5 bases in between. Looked up from germline, CDR1 is SEHNR and CDR2 is FQNEAQ (reference sequence). The CDR3 region has the DNA TGTGCCAGCAGCACGGGTAATTCACCCCTCCACTTT. It specifies CASSTGNSPLHF.

This chain links TRBV29-1 with TRBJ1-5; TRBD1 agrees at 7 bases. Germline values: CDR1 SQVTM, CDR2 ANQGSEA. There are 13 residues in the CDR3. V trimming: 6 bases; J trimming: 8 bases; junction bases outside the gene matches: 10. CDR3 in DNA: TGCAGCGTCGCGACAGGGACTAGGGAGCCCCAGCATTTT. Its protein product is CSVATGTREPQHF.

This clone was seen just once. CDR3 loop: CASSALRSSYNEQFF. The DNA of the CDR3 is TGTGCCAGCAGCGCGCTGCGGAGCTCCTACAATGAGCAGTTCTTC. The chain links TRBV7-3 to TRBJ2-1; D gene ambiguous. The CDR3 consists of 15 residues. V lost 5 bases and J lost 0, with 11 bases in between. Germline CDR1 and CDR2: SGHTA and FQGTGA.